Each of the 31 T cell receptor beta chains below was sequenced from the same sample in a study of cytomegalovirus exposure and HLA in healthy donors. PCR amplification relied on 60 Vbeta primers (plus 13 Jbeta primers). Measured with immunoSEQ multiplex PCR; TCRdb has only the in-frame clones, and not every one. The sample yields 150,000 or so clones, around four fifths seen once. Sequences were obtained from PBMCs. Receptor source: a young man in good health and CMV-seronegative.

The chain employs TRBV7-6 and TRBJ1-3, with D possibly matching TRBD1 (5 bases). This CDR3 comprises 13 residues. Germline-derived CDR1 and CDR2 are SGHVS and FNYEAQ. The V end was cut by 5 bases, the J end by 7 bases, with 12 bases between. Here the CDR3 reads CASSGTGGNTIYF. The CDR3 bases are TGTGCCAGCAGCGGAACCGGGGGGAACACCATATATTTT.

The V and J genes are TRBV28 and TRBJ2-7; 9 nucleotides agree with TRBD2. Germline-derived CDR1 and CDR2 are MDHEN and SYDVKM. This CDR3 is built from 14 residues. V lost 3 bases and J lost 2; bases outside the gene matches: 2. The CDR3 here is CASSLGGRAYEQYF. The DNA of the CDR3 is TGTGCCAGCAGTTTGGGCGGGAGGGCCTACGAGCAGTACTTC. Supplemented by reference TRBV28 and TRBJ2-7, the full variable domain reads DVKVTQSSRYLVKRTGEKVFLECVQDMDHENMFWYRQDPGLGLRLIYFSYDVKMKEKGDIPEGYSVSREKKERFSLILESASTNQTSMYLCASSLGGRAYEQYFGPGTRLTVT.

The rearrangement uses TRBV5-1 and TRBJ1-1, with D perhaps matching TRBD1 (6 bases). The CDR3 has 14 residues. In germline, CDR1 is SGHRS, CDR2 YFSETQ. Trimming took 4 bases from V and 1 from J, leaving 11 bases between them. This CDR3 reads CASSRTDENTEAFF. The DNA of the CDR3 is TGCGCCAGCAGCCGGACAGATGAGAACACTGAAGCTTTCTTT.

The sample holds one count of this clone. CDR3 bases: TGTGCCAGCAGCCAACCGATAGGGACTAGCGGGGACGAGACCCAGTACTTC. Translation gives CASSQPIGTSGDETQYF. The rearrangement uses TRBV14 and TRBJ2-5, with 13 nucleotides matching TRBD2. The CDR3 has 17 amino acids. With 2 bases clipped from V and 5 bases from J, the junction kept 8 bases outside the gene matches. CDR1 and CDR2 from the germline V gene are SGHDN and FVKESK.

The rearrangement joins TRBV9 to TRBJ2-7; TRBD2 is a possible D gene (6 bases). The CDR3 sequence is 16 residues long. From germline, CDR1 is SGDLS and CDR2 YYNGEE. V dropped 2 bases and J dropped 3 bases, with 18 bases sitting between them. The CDR3 reads CASSVGGVVDLYEQYF. For the CDR3, the DNA is TGTGCCAGCAGCGTCGGCGGGGTGGTCGACCTCTACGAGCAGTACTTC.

Regarding this clone: At one of its ends the junction is not consistent with the germline gene, which may arise from a read error. Written as DNA, the CDR3 is TGTGCTAGCAGCTTAAATGGGGGGACAGCCTACGAGCAGTACTTC. Translating gives CASSLNGGTAYEQYF. V and J are TRBV7-7 and TRBJ2-7, with a possible D match to TRBD1 (7 bases). This CDR3 contains 15 residues. The germline CDR1 and CDR2 sequences are SSHAT and FNYEAQ (reference sequence).

The chain carries TRBV7-9 and TRBJ2-5; the match to TRBD2 covers 9 bases. CDR1 SEHNR and CDR2 FQNEAQ come from the germline V gene (reference sequence). Trimming removed 4 bases from V and 5 bases from J; junction bases left unmatched: 11. The CDR3 is made up of 16 amino acids. The CDR3 here is CASSSPTSGPEETQYF. The CDR3 nucleotides are TGTGCCAGCAGCTCTCCGACTAGCGGTCCCGAGGAGACCCAGTACTTC. The variable domain in full, completed from reference TRBV7-9 and TRBJ2-5, reads DTGVSQNPRHKITKRGQNVTFRCDPISEHNRLYWYRQTLGQGPEFLTYFQNEAQLEKSRLLSDRFSAERPKGSFSTLEIQRTEQGDSAMYLCASSSPTSGPEETQYFGPGTRLLVL.

The chain is built from TRBV7-3 and TRBJ1-2; no clear D gene. Trimming removed 2 bases at V and 4 bases at J, with 11 bases between. There are 14 residues in the CDR3. Per the germline V gene, CDR1 is SGHTA and CDR2 is FQGTGA. The CDR3 DNA reads TGTGCCAGCAGCTTATGGGAGGGCCCCTATGGCTACACCTTC. This sequence encodes CASSLWEGPYGYTF.

The chain links TRBV30 to TRBJ1-5; 9 bases map to TRBD1. Germline V gene data show CDR1 as GTSNPN and CDR2 as SVGIG (reference sequence). The trim removed 5 bases at V and 0 bases at J, leaving 17 bases unmatched. The CDR3 is 19 amino acids. The CDR3 spells CAWGGDKKTGGYSNQPQHF. Here the CDR3 DNA reads TGTGCCTGGGGAGGCGACAAGAAGACAGGGGGTTATAGCAATCAGCCCCAGCATTTT.

CDR3 amino acids: CASSVDEGGAMRSYEQYF. CDR3 nucleotide sequence: TGTGCCAGCAGCGTAGACGAGGGGGGGGCCATGCGGTCCTACGAGCAGTACTTC. The rearrangement links TRBV9 to TRBJ2-7, with D tentatively TRBD2 (7 bases). The CDR3 runs to 18 residues. Germline V gives CDR1 SGDLS, CDR2 YYNGEE. The V and J ends lost 0 bases and 1 base respectively, with 20 bases between them.

This clone appeared a single time. The rearrangement links TRBV19 to TRBJ2-7, with TRBD2 matching 10 bases. This CDR3 has 15 amino acids. CDR1 and CDR2 from the germline V gene are LNHDA and SQIVND (reference sequence). Losses at the gene ends were 7 bases for V and 0 bases for J; bases not matched to a gene: 6. CDR3 sequence (DNA): TGTGCCAGTACCCCTAGCGGGGGCCCCTCCTACGAGCAGTACTTC. Residues: CASTPSGGPSYEQYF.

V is TRBV10-3 and J is TRBJ2-5; D is possibly TRBD1 (6 bases). The CDR3 consists of 13 residues. Looked up from germline, CDR1 is ENHRY and CDR2 is SYGVKD. Deletions cut 4 bases from V and 2 bases from J, with 8 bases between. CDR3 loop: CAISGGQQETQYF. CDR3 coding DNA: TGTGCCATCAGTGGTGGACAGCAAGAGACCCAGTACTTC.

Points on this clone: The sample has other DNA sequences that encode this CDR3 too. V gene TRBV4-3 combines with J gene TRBJ2-1; 9 bases line up with TRBD2. CDR1 and CDR2 from the germline V gene are LGHNA and YSLEER. The CDR3 consists of 15 residues. V lost 1 base, J lost 4 bases, and 2 bases stayed unmatched. The CDR3 sequence is CASSQGTSEYNEQFF. The CDR3 DNA is TGCGCCAGCAGCCAAGGGACTAGCGAATACAATGAGCAGTTCTTC.

The gene calls are TRBV9 and TRBJ2-7; D unresolved. Trimming took off 7 bases at V and 2 bases at J, with 19 bases between the two ends. Germline lookup yields CDR1 SGDLS and CDR2 YYNGEE. The CDR3 consists of 15 residues. The CDR3 region is CASSPPTGRTYEQYF. The CDR3 DNA is TGTGCCAGCTCCCCCCCTACGGGTCGCACCTACGAGCAGTACTTC.

This chain uses TRBV28 with TRBJ1-4, with D perhaps TRBD1 (5 bases). In germline, CDR1 is MDHEN, CDR2 SYDVKM. Trimming took off 2 bases at V and 11 bases at J, with 12 bases between the two ends. There are 13 residues in the CDR3. The CDR3 sequence is CASSLGGGWKLFF. As DNA, the CDR3 is TGTGCCAGCAGTTTAGGGGGGGGTTGGAAACTGTTTTTT.

Points on this clone: One end of the junction varies from germline; a read error may be responsible. The chain carries TRBV7-9 and TRBJ1-5, with TRBD1 matching 12 bases. The germline V gene encodes CDR1 SEHNR and CDR2 FQNEAQ (reference sequence). CDR3 size: 16 residues. The CDR3 nucleotides are TGTTCCAGCAGCTGGGGGACAGGGGGCGCCGGTCAGCCCCAGCATTTT. Protein product: CSSSWGTGGAGQPQHF.

V and J are TRBV30 and TRBJ1-6; 8 bases map to TRBD1. In germline, CDR1 is GTSNPN, CDR2 SVGIG (reference sequence). The CDR3 sequence is 15 residues long. V shed 5 bases, J shed 3 bases, and the junction held 6 bases outside the gene matches. The CDR3 DNA reads as TGTGCCTGGTTGGACAGGGAAGGCTATAATTCACCCCTCCACTTT. It codes for CAWLDREGYNSPLHF.

This chain uses TRBV7-3 with TRBJ2-2, with unresolved D. Germline V gene data show CDR1 as SGHTA and CDR2 as FQGTGA. The germline V and J ends were trimmed by 5 bases and 0 bases, with 7 bases remaining between them. This CDR3 region has 14 residues. The CDR3, as DNA: TGTGCCAGCAGCCCATCAACGAACACCGGGGAGCTGTTTTTT. Its translation is CASSPSTNTGELFF.

This chain connects TRBV5-1 to TRBJ2-3; possibly TRBD2 for D (5 bases). The V gene lost 0 bases and the J gene lost 8 bases, with 16 bases spanning the gap. CDR1 SGHRS and CDR2 YFSETQ come from the germline V gene. This CDR3 has 15 amino acids. Here the CDR3 DNA reads TGCGCCAGCAGCTTGGAGACGGCGGGCCTGGGTACGCAGTATTTT. It is translated as CASSLETAGLGTQYF.

This clone was picked up a small number of times. CDR3 residues: CASSQTFRDSSYGYTF. The DNA of the CDR3 is TGCGCCAGCAGCCAAACATTCCGGGACAGTAGTTATGGCTACACCTTC. This chain uses TRBV4-1 with TRBJ1-2; 7 nucleotides align to TRBD1. This CDR3 is 16 amino acids long. J lost 5 bases, V lost 2 bases, and 11 bases had no gene match. CDR1 is MGHRA, CDR2 YSYEKL, per germline.

V is TRBV9 and J is TRBJ2-3; D gene unclear. This CDR3 has 14 amino acids. The V and J ends lost 0 bases and 0 bases respectively, with 5 bases between them. Germline V gene sequence: CDR1 SGDLS, CDR2 YYNGEE. CDR3 amino acids: CASSVVQSTDTQYF. CDR3 in DNA: TGTGCCAGCAGCGTAGTACAGAGCACAGATACGCAGTATTTT.

This clone was recorded a few times. CDR3 coding DNA: TGTGCCAGCAGACCCGGGGAGGAAATCACTGAAGCTTTCTTT. Translation gives CASRPGEEITEAFF. This chain joins TRBV7-9 and TRBJ1-1, with no clear D. Deletions cut 6 bases from V and 4 bases from J, with 15 bases between. The CDR3 totals 14 residues. CDR1 is SEHNR, CDR2 FQNEAQ, per germline (reference sequence).

This chain uses TRBV19 with TRBJ1-1; D possibly corresponds to TRBD1 (5 bases). This CDR3 comprises 14 residues. With 1 base removed from V and 4 bases from J, the gap between germline ends came to 10 bases. The germline V gene has CDR1 LNHDA and CDR2 SQIVND (reference sequence). The CDR3, as DNA: TGTGCCAGTAGTATAGTCGGGGGTGGCACTGAAGCTTTCTTT. It yields the protein CASSIVGGGTEAFF.

This chain connects TRBV10-3 to TRBJ2-5, with D perhaps matching TRBD2 (6 bases). The CDR3 totals 13 residues. V was pared by 9 bases and J by 3 bases, with 14 bases between. Germline V gene sequence: CDR1 ENHRY, CDR2 SYGVKD. The CDR3 loop reads CAIGGGYEETQYF. In DNA, the CDR3 is TGTGCCATTGGAGGAGGGTACGAAGAGACCCAGTACTTC.

This clone was observed a few times. The genes are TRBV30 and TRBJ1-5, with a tentative D call TRBD1 (5 bases). This CDR3 has 13 residues. Germline CDR1 is GTSNPN and CDR2 is SVGIG (reference sequence). The V end was cut by 3 bases, the J end by 4 bases, with 10 bases between. In DNA form, the CDR3 reads TGTGCCTGGAGCGGGGGTTGGAATCAGCCCCAGCATTTT. Its protein is CAWSGGWNQPQHF.

V gene TRBV5-1 combines with J gene TRBJ2-5; tentative D call: TRBD1 (5 bases). Per germline, CDR1 SGHRS and CDR2 YFSETQ. CDR3 length: 15 amino acids. V lost 1 base to trimming and J lost 5 bases, with 15 bases between them. This CDR3 is CASSLIMAGSETQYF. CDR3 in DNA: TGCGCCAGCAGCTTGATCATGGCAGGGTCGGAGACCCAGTACTTC.

The rearrangement uses TRBV19 and TRBJ2-7, with 9 bases identical to TRBD1. The junction had 7 bases not matched to a gene; V was cut back by 4 bases and J by 3 bases. This CDR3 has 15 residues. Germline V gives CDR1 LNHDA, CDR2 SQIVND (reference sequence). The CDR3 coding sequence is TGTGCCAGTAGTAGCATGACAGGGGGGAGCTACGAGCAGTACTTC. This encodes CASSSMTGGSYEQYF.

The chain carries TRBV7-3 and TRBJ2-1; possible D gene TRBD1, 6 bases. CDR1 is SGHTA and CDR2 is FQGTGA in the germline V gene. The CDR3 is 14 residues long. Trimming pared 5 bases from V and 4 bases from J, leaving 12 bases between. CDR3 DNA sequence: TGTGCCAGCAGCCGGGACAACGGTTACAATGAGCAGTTCTTC. Protein sequence: CASSRDNGYNEQFF.

This clone was observed a single time. The chain has TRBV5-1 and TRBJ1-1; D remains unclear. With 4 bases removed from V and 0 bases from J, the gap between germline ends came to 13 bases. Per the germline V gene, CDR1 is SGHRS and CDR2 is YFSETQ. This CDR3 spans 15 amino acids. The CDR3 here is CASSVDGVMNTEAFF. As DNA, the CDR3 is TGCGCCAGCAGCGTCGACGGGGTCATGAACACTGAAGCTTTCTTT.

V is TRBV4-2 and J is TRBJ2-3; 8 bases fit TRBD1. CDR3 size: 15 residues. Germline CDR1 reads LGHNA; CDR2 reads YNFKEQ. The trim removed 5 bases at V and 2 bases at J, leaving 6 bases unmatched. The CDR3 coding sequence is TGTGCCAGCAGCGCGCAACAGGGGGTCACAGATACGCAGTATTTT. The encoded protein is CASSAQQGVTDTQYF.

The V and J genes are TRBV18 and TRBJ2-7; D gene unclear. The CDR3 loop spans 13 amino acids. Per the germline V gene, CDR1 is KGHSH and CDR2 is LQKENI. The V end lost 4 bases, the J end lost 3 bases, and 10 bases lay between the germline ends. The CDR3 DNA reads as TGTGCCAGCTCACACAGTCCTCTCTACGAGCAGTACTTC. Its protein is CASSHSPLYEQYF.